This passage covers 12 T cell receptor beta chains from one sample sequenced in a study of PD-1 blockade in classical Hodgkin lymphoma. All the patients suffered relapse after autologous stem cell transplantation, and brentuximab vedotin exposure differed. Here immunoSEQ multiplex PCR was the method, and the copy in TCRdb shows in-frame clones only, minus some. The repertoire holds 25,000 or so clones, with about two thirds as singletons. Material: peripheral blood mononuclear cells (PBMCs), obtained at baseline. The source of these receptors is a human donor with classical Hodgkin lymphoma.

This chain uses TRBV6-5 with TRBJ1-1; D possibly corresponds to TRBD1 (5 bases). V was trimmed by 10 bases and J by 0 bases, leaving 15 bases between them. The CDR3 is made up of 14 amino acids. CDR1 and CDR2 (germline): MNHEY, SVGAGI. In DNA, the CDR3 is TGTGCCACGGCGCGGGCGGGGGTGAACACTGAAGCTTTCTTT. It encodes CATARAGVNTEAFF.

The gene calls are TRBV5-1 and TRBJ2-3; D is perhaps TRBD1 (5 bases). CDR1 and CDR2 (germline): SGHRS, YFSETQ. V was cut by 2 bases and J by 3 bases, with 13 bases left in between. The CDR3 runs to 15 residues. In DNA, the CDR3 is TGCGCCAGCAGCTTAGGCGGTACAGGAACAGATACGCAGTATTTT. The encoded protein is CASSLGGTGTDTQYF.

In its sample, this clone was seen once. This chain joins TRBV11-1 and TRBJ1-1; D is perhaps TRBD1 (6 bases). This CDR3 region has 15 residues. V was trimmed by 7 bases and J by 1 base, leaving 16 bases between them. The germline V gene has CDR1 SGHAT and CDR2 FQDESV (reference sequence). The CDR3 region has the DNA TGTGCCAGCAACCTAAACCCAGGGGCGAACACTGAAGCTTTCTTT. It is translated as CASNLNPGANTEAFF.

The J gene is TRBJ1-1, the V gene TRBV7-2; D remains ambiguous. From germline, CDR1 is SGHTA and CDR2 FQGNSA. CDR3 size: 15 residues. V dropped 5 bases and J dropped 5 bases, with 18 bases sitting between them. The CDR3 coding sequence is TGTGCCAGCAGCCCTACTCGGCAGACACGTACTGAAGCTTTCTTT. Translation gives CASSPTRQTRTEAFF.

CDR3 nucleotides: TGCGCCAGTCAGGGAACAGGGTCGGCTGAAGCTTTCTTT. It translates to CASQGTGSAEAFF. The chain combines TRBV10-1 with TRBJ1-1; TRBD1 is a possible D gene (6 bases). Per germline, CDR1 WNHNN and CDR2 SYGVQD (reference sequence). V was cut by 9 bases and J by 6 bases, with 17 bases left in between. The CDR3 runs 13 residues.

This sequence joins TRBV4-1 and TRBJ1-2, with no clear D. The CDR3 contains 14 residues. Germline-derived CDR1 and CDR2 are MGHRA and YSYEKL. V dropped 2 bases and J dropped 4 bases, with 11 bases sitting between them. The CDR3 sequence is CASSQQYRSYGYTF. CDR3 coding DNA: TGCGCCAGCAGCCAACAGTACCGGAGCTATGGCTACACCTTC.

This clone was found a few times. V gene TRBV9 combines with J gene TRBJ1-2; no definite D call. V was clipped by 0 bases and J by 4 bases, with 10 bases between them. The length of the CDR3 is 14 residues. CDR1 is SGDLS and CDR2 is YYNGEE in the germline V gene. CDR3 coding DNA: TGTGCCAGCAGCGTAGCTGTTAACACCTATGGCTACACCTTC. Amino acids: CASSVAVNTYGYTF.

V is TRBV27 and J is TRBJ2-3; TRBD1 matches at 8 bases. From germline, CDR1 is MNHEY and CDR2 SMNVEV (reference sequence). V gave up 3 bases and J gave up 1 base; unmatched junction bases: 3. The CDR3 has 15 amino acids. The CDR3 is CASSLRGQGTDTQYF. CDR3 sequence (DNA): TGTGCCAGCAGTTTGCGGGGACAGGGCACAGATACGCAGTATTTT.

The chain recombines TRBV9 with TRBJ2-5, with 9 bases aligning to TRBD1. Germline CDR1 and CDR2: SGDLS and YYNGEE. Trimming at V came to 4 bases and at J to 5 bases, leaving 15 bases not matched to a gene. This CDR3 is 17 amino acids long. For the CDR3, the DNA is TGTGCCAGCAGCACAACAGGGGGCAGCCGCCCTAGGGAGACCCAGTACTTC. Translated, it gives CASSTTGGSRPRETQYF.

The rearrangement joins TRBV21-1 to TRBJ1-1; TRBD1 is the table's D call and was not checked against the DNA. TRBV21-1 is assigned pseudogene status. The CDR3 spans 17 residues. The CDR3 region is CASSRYKRNRENTEAFF. The CDR3, as DNA: TGTGCCAGCAGCAGATATAAAAGGAACAGGGAGAACACTGAAGCTTTCTTT.

The chain has TRBV19 and TRBJ1-5, with 8 bases aligning to TRBD1. From germline, CDR1 is LNHDA and CDR2 SQIVND (reference sequence). V dropped 9 bases and J dropped 2; count of bases not matched to a gene: 12. The CDR3 sequence is 16 residues long. CDR3 sequence reads: CASGFLPGQGNQPQHF. DNA of the CDR3: TGTGCCAGCGGGTTTCTGCCGGGACAGGGCAATCAGCCCCAGCATTTT.

The V and J genes are TRBV7-2 and TRBJ1-4, with no clear D. CDR3 length equals 13 residues. V was cut by 1 base and J by 7 bases, with 7 bases left in between. The germline V gene has CDR1 SGHTA and CDR2 FQGNSA. CDR3 sequence: CASSLDRSEKLFF. The CDR3 DNA reads TGTGCCAGCAGCTTAGATCGGAGTGAAAAACTGTTTTTT.